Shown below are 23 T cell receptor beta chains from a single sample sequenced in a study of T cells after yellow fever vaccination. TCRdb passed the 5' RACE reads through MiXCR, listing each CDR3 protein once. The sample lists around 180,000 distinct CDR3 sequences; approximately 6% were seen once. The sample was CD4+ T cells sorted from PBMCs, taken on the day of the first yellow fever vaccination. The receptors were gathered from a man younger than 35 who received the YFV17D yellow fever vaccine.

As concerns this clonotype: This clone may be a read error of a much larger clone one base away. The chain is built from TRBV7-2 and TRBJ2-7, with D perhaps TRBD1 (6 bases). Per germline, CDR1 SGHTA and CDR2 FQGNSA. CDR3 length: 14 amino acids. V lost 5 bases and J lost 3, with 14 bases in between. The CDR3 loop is CASSTGHGYYEQYF. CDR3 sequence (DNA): TGTGCCAGCAGCACGGGACACGGGTACTACGAGCAGTACTTC. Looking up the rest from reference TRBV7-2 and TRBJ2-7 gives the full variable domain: GAGVSQSPSNKVTEKGKDVELRCDPISGHTALYWYRQSLGQGLEFLIYFQGNSAPDKSGLPSDRFSAERTGGSVSTLTIQRTQQEDSAVYLCASSTGHGYYEQYFGPGTRLTVT.

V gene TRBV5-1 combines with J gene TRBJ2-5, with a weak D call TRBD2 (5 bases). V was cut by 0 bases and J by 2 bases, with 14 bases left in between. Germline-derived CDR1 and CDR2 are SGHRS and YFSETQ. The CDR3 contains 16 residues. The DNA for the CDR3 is TGCGCCAGCAGCTTGGTCAGCGTGGGAGCGCAAGAGACCCAGTACTTC. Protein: CASSLVSVGAQETQYF.

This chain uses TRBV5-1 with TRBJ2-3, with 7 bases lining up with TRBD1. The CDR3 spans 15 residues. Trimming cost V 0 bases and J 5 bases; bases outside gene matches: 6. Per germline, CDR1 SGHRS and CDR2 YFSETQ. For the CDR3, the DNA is TGCGCCAGCAGCTTGGGGCGGACAGGCGGAGATACGCAGTATTTT. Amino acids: CASSLGRTGGDTQYF.

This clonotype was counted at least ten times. CDR3 amino acids: CATSDWTNTGELFF. In nucleotides, the CDR3 is TGTGCCACCAGTGATTGGACGAACACCGGGGAGCTGTTTTTT. The rearrangement links TRBV24-1 to TRBJ2-2; D is ambiguous. V shed 2 bases and J shed 0 bases, with 3 bases lying between them. Germline CDR1 is KGHDR and CDR2 is SFDVKD. CDR3 length: 14 residues.

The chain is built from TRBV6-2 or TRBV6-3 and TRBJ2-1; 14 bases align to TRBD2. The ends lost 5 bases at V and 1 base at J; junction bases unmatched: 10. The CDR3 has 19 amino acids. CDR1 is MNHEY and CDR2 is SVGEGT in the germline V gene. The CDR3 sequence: CASSTRTSGGTASYNEQFF. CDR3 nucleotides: TGTGCCAGCAGTACTCGGACTAGCGGGGGGACAGCTTCCTACAATGAGCAGTTCTTC.

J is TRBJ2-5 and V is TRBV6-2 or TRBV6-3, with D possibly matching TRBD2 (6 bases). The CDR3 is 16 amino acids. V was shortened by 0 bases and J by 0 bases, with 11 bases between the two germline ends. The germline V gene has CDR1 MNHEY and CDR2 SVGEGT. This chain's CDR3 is CASSYSRDSYQETQYF. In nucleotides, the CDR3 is TGTGCCAGCAGTTACTCCCGGGACTCGTACCAAGAGACCCAGTACTTC.

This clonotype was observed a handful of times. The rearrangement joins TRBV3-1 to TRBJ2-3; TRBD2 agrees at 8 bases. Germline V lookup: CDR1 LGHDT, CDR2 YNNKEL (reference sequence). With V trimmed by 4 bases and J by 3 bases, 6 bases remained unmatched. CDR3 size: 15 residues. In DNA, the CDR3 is TGTGCCAGCAGCCCCTCGGGACTAGTGACAGATACGCAGTATTTT. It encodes CASSPSGLVTDTQYF.

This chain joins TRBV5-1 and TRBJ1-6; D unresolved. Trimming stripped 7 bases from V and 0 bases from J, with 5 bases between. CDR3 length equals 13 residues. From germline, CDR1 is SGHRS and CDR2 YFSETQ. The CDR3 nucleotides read TGCGCCAGCCGGAGCTCCTATAATTCACCCCTCCACTTT. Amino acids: CASRSSYNSPLHF.

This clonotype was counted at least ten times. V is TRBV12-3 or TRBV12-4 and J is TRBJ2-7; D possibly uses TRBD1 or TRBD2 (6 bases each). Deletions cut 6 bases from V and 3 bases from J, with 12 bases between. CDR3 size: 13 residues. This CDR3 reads CASSWGDIYEQYF. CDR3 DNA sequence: TGTGCCAGCAGCTGGGGGGACATCTACGAGCAGTACTTC.

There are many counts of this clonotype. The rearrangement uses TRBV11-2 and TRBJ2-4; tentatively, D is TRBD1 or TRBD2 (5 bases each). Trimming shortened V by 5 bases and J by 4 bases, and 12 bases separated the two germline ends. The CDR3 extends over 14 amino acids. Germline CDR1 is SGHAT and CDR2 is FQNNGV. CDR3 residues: CASSLTGAKNIQYF. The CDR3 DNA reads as TGTGCCAGCAGCCTCACCGGGGCTAAAAACATTCAGTACTTC. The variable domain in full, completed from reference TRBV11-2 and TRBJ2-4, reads EAGVAQSPRYKIIEKRQSVAFWCNPISGHATLYWYQQILGQGPKLLIQFQNNGVVDDSQLPKDRFSAERLKGVDSTLKIQPAKLEDSAVYLCASSLTGAKNIQYFGAGTRLSVL.

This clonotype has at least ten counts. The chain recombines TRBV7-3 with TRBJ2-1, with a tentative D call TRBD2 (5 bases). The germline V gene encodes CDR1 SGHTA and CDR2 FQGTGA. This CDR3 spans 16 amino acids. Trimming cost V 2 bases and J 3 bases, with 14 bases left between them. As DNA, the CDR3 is TGTGCCAGCAGCTTAGTCGTGTCGGGGTTCTACAATGAGCAGTTCTTC. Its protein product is CASSLVVSGFYNEQFF.

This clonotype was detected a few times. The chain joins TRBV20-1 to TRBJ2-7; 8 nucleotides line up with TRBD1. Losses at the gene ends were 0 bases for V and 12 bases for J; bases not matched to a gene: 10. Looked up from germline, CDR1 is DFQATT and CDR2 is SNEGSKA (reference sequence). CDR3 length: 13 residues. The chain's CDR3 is CSARDPTRDRLYF. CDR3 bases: TGCAGTGCTAGAGATCCTACCCGGGACAGGTTGTACTTC.

The CDR3 region has the DNA TGCGCCAGCAGCCCAGGGACAGGGAAATCGTACGAGCAGTACTTC. Its translation: CASSPGTGKSYEQYF. The J gene is TRBJ2-7, the V gene TRBV5-1, with 9 bases aligning to TRBD1. This CDR3 is 15 amino acids long. Looked up from germline, CDR1 is SGHRS and CDR2 is YFSETQ. J gave up 4 bases and V 4 bases, and 9 bases lay outside the gene matches.

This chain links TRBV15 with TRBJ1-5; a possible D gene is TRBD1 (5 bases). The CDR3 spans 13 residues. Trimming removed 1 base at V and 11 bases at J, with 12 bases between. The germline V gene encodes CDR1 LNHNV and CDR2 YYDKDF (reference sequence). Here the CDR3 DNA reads TGTGCCACCAGCAGAGGGGGGGTCTGGGCCCAGCATTTT. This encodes CATSRGGVWAQHF.

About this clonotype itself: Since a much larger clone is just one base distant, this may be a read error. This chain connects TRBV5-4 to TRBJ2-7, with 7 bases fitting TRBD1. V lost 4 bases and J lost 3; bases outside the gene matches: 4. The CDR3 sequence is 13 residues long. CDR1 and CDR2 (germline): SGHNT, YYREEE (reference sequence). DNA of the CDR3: TGTGCCAGCAGCACTACAGGGGTCTACGAGCAGTACTTC. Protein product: CASSTTGVYEQYF.

The CDR3 DNA is TGTGCCAGGATACCGATATCGGAACAGGGCGCCTTTCCATACGAGCAGTACGTC. This sequence encodes CARIPISEQGAFPYEQYV. The rearrangement joins TRBV6-2 or TRBV6-3 to TRBJ2-7; tentatively, D is TRBD1 (6 bases). The germline V gene has CDR1 MNHEY and CDR2 SVGEGT. This CDR3 region has 18 residues. Trimming took off 9 bases at V and 4 bases at J, with 31 bases between the two ends.

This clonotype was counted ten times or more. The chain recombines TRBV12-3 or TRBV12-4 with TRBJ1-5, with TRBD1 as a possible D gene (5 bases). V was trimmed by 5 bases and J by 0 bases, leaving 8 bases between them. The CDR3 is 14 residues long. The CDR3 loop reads CASSRDHSNQPQHF. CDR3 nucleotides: TGTGCCAGCAGTCGGGACCATAGCAATCAGCCCCAGCATTTT.

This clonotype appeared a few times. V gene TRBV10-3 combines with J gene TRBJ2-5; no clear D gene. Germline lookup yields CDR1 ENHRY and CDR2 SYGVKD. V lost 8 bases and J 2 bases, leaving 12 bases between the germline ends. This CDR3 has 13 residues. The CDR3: CAICRSAQETQYF. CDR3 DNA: TGTGCCATCTGCCGCTCCGCGCAAGAGACCCAGTACTTC.

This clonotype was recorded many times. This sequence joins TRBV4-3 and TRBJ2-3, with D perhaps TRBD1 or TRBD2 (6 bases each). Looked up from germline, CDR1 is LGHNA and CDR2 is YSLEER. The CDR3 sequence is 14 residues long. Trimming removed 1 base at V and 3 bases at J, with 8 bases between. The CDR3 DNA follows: TGCGCCAGCAGCCAAGTAGGGGGGACAGATACGCAGTATTTT. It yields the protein CASSQVGGTDTQYF.

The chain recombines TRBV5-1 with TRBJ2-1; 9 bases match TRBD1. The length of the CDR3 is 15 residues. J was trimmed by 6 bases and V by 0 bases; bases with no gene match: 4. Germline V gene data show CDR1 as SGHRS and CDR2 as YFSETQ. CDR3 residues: CASSLGGTGPNEQFF. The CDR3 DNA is TGCGCCAGCAGCTTGGGCGGGACAGGGCCCAATGAGCAGTTCTTC.

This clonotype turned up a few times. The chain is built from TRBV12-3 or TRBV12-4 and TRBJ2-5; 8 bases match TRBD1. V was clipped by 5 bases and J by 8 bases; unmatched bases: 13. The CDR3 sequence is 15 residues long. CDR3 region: CASSPGGTGLETQYF. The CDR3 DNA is TGTGCCAGCAGTCCCGGAGGGACAGGCTTGGAAACCCAGTACTTC.

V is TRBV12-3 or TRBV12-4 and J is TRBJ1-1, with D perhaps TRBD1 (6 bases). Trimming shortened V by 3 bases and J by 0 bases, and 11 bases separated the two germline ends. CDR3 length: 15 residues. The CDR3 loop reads CASSLDAGVNTEAFF. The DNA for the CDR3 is TGTGCCAGCAGTTTGGATGCAGGGGTGAACACTGAAGCTTTCTTT.

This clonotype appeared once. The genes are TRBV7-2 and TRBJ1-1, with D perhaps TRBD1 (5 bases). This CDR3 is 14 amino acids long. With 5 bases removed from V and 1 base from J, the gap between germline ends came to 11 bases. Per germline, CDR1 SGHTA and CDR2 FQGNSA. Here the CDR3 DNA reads TGTGCCAGCAGCCCAGTGGGGGGGAACACTGAAGCTTTCTTT. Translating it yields CASSPVGGNTEAFF.